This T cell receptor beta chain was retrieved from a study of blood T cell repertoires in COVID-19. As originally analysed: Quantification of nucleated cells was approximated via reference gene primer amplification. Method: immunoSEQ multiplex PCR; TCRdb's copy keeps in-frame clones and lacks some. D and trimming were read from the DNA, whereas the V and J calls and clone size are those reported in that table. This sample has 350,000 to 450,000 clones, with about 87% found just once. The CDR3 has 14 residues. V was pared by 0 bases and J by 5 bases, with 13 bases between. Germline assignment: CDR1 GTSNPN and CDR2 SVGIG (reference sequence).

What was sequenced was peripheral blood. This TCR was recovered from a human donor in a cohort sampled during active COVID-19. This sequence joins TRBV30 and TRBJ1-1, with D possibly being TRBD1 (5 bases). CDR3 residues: CAWSVADSDTEAFF. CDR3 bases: TGTGCCTGGAGTGTAGCTGACAGCGATACTGAAGCTTTCTTT.